These T cell receptor beta chains were read from a single sample in a study of T cells in Graves' hyperthyroidism and ophthalmopathy. Each CDR3 protein is one row after TCRdb ran MiXCR on the multiplex PCR reads. The top ten hold less than 40% of the sample, which has about 760,000 distinct CDR3 sequences, approximately 40% seen once. Sample: blood. The receptors shown here come from a woman aged 40 to 50 with Graves' hyperthyroidism. Each CDR3 is given with its conserved first and last residue. D genes are given only for firm matches. The size entry is marked missing in some rows and otherwise reads once, few, many or a size class.

v_gene: TRBV7-9; abundance: .; d_gene: TRBD1; j_gene: TRBJ2-1; CDR3aa: CASSKTGANEQFF; CDR3nt: TGTGCCAGCAGCAAAACAGGGGCCAATGAGCAGTTCTTC
v_gene: TRBV10-3; abundance: many; d_gene: .; j_gene: TRBJ1-4; CDR3aa: CAISELMGGNEKLFF; CDR3nt: TGTGCCATCAGTGAGTTAATGGGAGGTAATGAAAAACTGTTTTTT
v_gene: TRBV4-3; abundance: .; d_gene: TRBD2; j_gene: TRBJ2-5; CDR3aa: CASSPKGLLMETQYF; CDR3nt: TGCGCCAGCAGCCCGAAGGGACTACTAATGGAGACCCAGTACTTC
v_gene: TRBV5-1; abundance: many; d_gene: .; j_gene: TRBJ2-7; CDR3aa: CASSSTASDNRQYF; CDR3nt: TGCGCCAGCAGCTCGACGGCCTCGGACAATCGGCAGTACTTC
v_gene: TRBV5-4; abundance: few; d_gene: .; j_gene: TRBJ2-2; CDR3aa: CASSLATGKAGELFF; CDR3nt: TGTGCCAGCAGCTTGGCCACAGGGAAGGCCGGGGAGCTGTTTTTT
v_gene: TRBV29-1; abundance: many; d_gene: .; j_gene: TRBJ1-2; CDR3aa: CSVNREASYGYTF; CDR3nt: TGCAGCGTTAACAGGGAGGCCTCATATGGCTACACCTTC
v_gene: TRBV9; abundance: .; d_gene: TRBD1; j_gene: TRBJ1-5; CDR3aa: CASSAGQVEYIGNQPQHF; CDR3nt: TGTGCCAGCAGCGCAGGACAGGTGGAATATATTGGCAATCAGCCCCAGCATTTT
v_gene: TRBV6-5; abundance: few; d_gene: .; j_gene: TRBJ2-5; CDR3aa: CATHYPTGGGETQYF; CDR3nt: TGTGCCACGCATTACCCAACCGGGGGAGGCGAGACCCAGTACTTC
v_gene: TRBV9; abundance: many; d_gene: .; j_gene: TRBJ1-1; CDR3aa: CASSVNRNTEAFF; CDR3nt: TGTGCCAGCAGCGTCAACAGGAACACTGAAGCTTTCTTT
v_gene: TRBV7-2; abundance: .; d_gene: .; j_gene: TRBJ1-2; CDR3aa: CASSLQSGVNYGYTF; CDR3nt: TGTGCCAGCAGTTTACAGTCGGGGGTTAACTATGGCTACACCTTC
v_gene: TRBV29-1; abundance: many; d_gene: .; j_gene: TRBJ2-7; CDR3aa: CSVRDGGYEQYF; CDR3nt: TGCAGCGTGCGTGATGGGGGGTACGAGCAGTACTTC
v_gene: TRBV14; abundance: .; d_gene: .; j_gene: TRBJ2-5; CDR3aa: CASSQGWLLKETQYF; CDR3nt: TGTGCCAGCAGCCAAGGTTGGCTACTGAAAGAGACCCAGTACTTC
v_gene: TRBV7-9; abundance: .; d_gene: TRBD1; j_gene: TRBJ1-5; CDR3aa: CASSFSTGTAFNQPQHF; CDR3nt: TGTGCCAGCAGCTTTTCGACCGGGACAGCTTTCAATCAGCCCCAGCATTTT
v_gene: TRBV19; abundance: .; d_gene: .; j_gene: TRBJ2-7; CDR3aa: CASIVQGYEQYF; CDR3nt: TGTGCCAGTATTGTCCAGGGTTACGAGCAGTACTTC
v_gene: TRBV25-1; abundance: .; d_gene: .; j_gene: TRBJ1-4; CDR3aa: CASSFQGRTNEKLFF; CDR3nt: TGTGCCAGCAGTTTCCAGGGGAGAACTAATGAAAAACTGTTTTTT
v_gene: TRBV14; abundance: .; d_gene: .; j_gene: TRBJ1-4; CDR3aa: CASSPLTTNEKLFF; CDR3nt: TGTGCCAGCTCACCGCTTACAACTAATGAAAAACTGTTTTTT
v_gene: TRBV9; abundance: .; d_gene: .; j_gene: TRBJ1-3; CDR3aa: CASTPDRGPGNTIYF; CDR3nt: TGTGCCAGCACCCCCGATCGGGGCCCTGGAAACACCATATATTTT
v_gene: TRBV6-5; abundance: few; d_gene: .; j_gene: TRBJ2-7; CDR3aa: CASSATQWVAKHEQYF; CDR3nt: TGTGCCAGCAGTGCGACCCAGTGGGTGGCCAAGCACGAGCAGTACTTC
v_gene: TRBV7-7; abundance: many; d_gene: .; j_gene: TRBJ2-5; CDR3aa: CASSFLVGQQETQYF; CDR3nt: TGTGCTAGCAGCTTTCTGGTAGGGCAGCAAGAGACCCAGTACTTC
v_gene: TRBV12-3/TRBV12-4; abundance: .; d_gene: .; j_gene: TRBJ2-7; CDR3aa: CASSFLRPIGQISSYEQYF; CDR3nt: TGTGCCAGCAGTTTTCTTAGGCCGATTGGACAGATTTCCTCCTACGAGCAGTACTTC
v_gene: TRBV20-1; abundance: many; d_gene: .; j_gene: TRBJ1-5; CDR3aa: CSARRGQRDQPQHF; CDR3nt: TGCAGTGCTAGGCGGGGGCAGAGGGATCAGCCCCAGCATTTT
v_gene: TRBV6-5; abundance: .; d_gene: .; j_gene: TRBJ1-1; CDR3aa: CASSQEYGDAEAFF; CDR3nt: TGTGCCAGCAGCCAAGAATACGGGGACGCTGAAGCTTTCTTT
v_gene: TRBV10-3; abundance: .; d_gene: .; j_gene: TRBJ2-1; CDR3aa: CASSPLAGEQFF; CDR3nt: TGTGCCAGCAGCCCCCTAGCAGGCGAGCAGTTCTTC
v_gene: TRBV24-1; abundance: many; d_gene: .; j_gene: TRBJ1-1; CDR3aa: CATRGTVNTEAFF; CDR3nt: TGTGCCACCAGAGGCACCGTGAACACTGAAGCTTTCTTT
v_gene: TRBV28; abundance: .; d_gene: .; j_gene: TRBJ1-3; CDR3aa: CASRGYGNTIYF; CDR3nt: TGTGCCAGCAGGGGATATGGAAACACCATATATTTT
v_gene: TRBV7-9; abundance: few; d_gene: .; j_gene: TRBJ1-3; CDR3aa: CASSLGGLAGASGNTIYF; CDR3nt: TGTGCCAGCAGCTTAGGGGGATTGGCCGGGGCCTCTGGAAACACCATATATTTT
v_gene: TRBV12-3/TRBV12-4; abundance: .; d_gene: .; j_gene: TRBJ1-1; CDR3aa: CASSLRGSRTEAFF; CDR3nt: TGTGCCAGCAGTTTACGGGGGTCTCGTACTGAAGCTTTCTTT
v_gene: TRBV10-3; abundance: many; d_gene: TRBD1; j_gene: TRBJ1-1; CDR3aa: CAISEDRDEAFF; CDR3nt: TGTGCCATCAGTGAAGACAGGGATGAAGCTTTCTTT
v_gene: TRBV19; abundance: .; d_gene: TRBD1; j_gene: TRBJ2-7; CDR3aa: CASTDRVDEQYF; CDR3nt: TGTGCCAGCACGGACAGGGTCGACGAGCAGTACTTC
v_gene: TRBV11-2; abundance: few; d_gene: TRBD2; j_gene: TRBJ2-5; CDR3aa: CASSPAGTSDGTQYF; CDR3nt: TGTGCCAGCAGTCCCGCCGGGACTAGCGACGGGACCCAGTACTTC
v_gene: TRBV12-3/TRBV12-4; abundance: many; d_gene: .; j_gene: TRBJ1-2; CDR3aa: CASSPRGHGYTF; CDR3nt: TGTGCCAGCAGCCCTCGGGGCCATGGCTACACCTTC
v_gene: TRBV24-1; abundance: many; d_gene: .; j_gene: TRBJ1-2; CDR3aa: CATSDRAGPGAYGYTF; CDR3nt: TGTGCCACCAGTGATCGAGCCGGCCCCGGGGCCTATGGCTACACCTTC
v_gene: TRBV6-5; abundance: many; d_gene: TRBD1; j_gene: TRBJ1-5; CDR3aa: CASSQLRGRNDQPQHF; CDR3nt: TGTGCCAGCAGTCAACTCAGGGGGCGCAATGATCAGCCCCAGCATTTT
v_gene: TRBV29-1; abundance: many; d_gene: .; j_gene: TRBJ2-5; CDR3aa: CSVDASRSQETQYF; CDR3nt: TGCAGCGTTGACGCTAGCAGATCCCAAGAGACCCAGTACTTC
v_gene: TRBV12-3/TRBV12-4; abundance: few; d_gene: .; j_gene: TRBJ1-2; CDR3aa: CASSLSSLLYGYTF; CDR3nt: TGTGCCAGCAGTTTATCCAGCCTACTATATGGCTACACCTTC
v_gene: TRBV10-3; abundance: .; d_gene: TRBD1; j_gene: TRBJ1-6; CDR3aa: CAISAGTGRSPLHF; CDR3nt: TGTGCCATCAGTGCAGGGACAGGGCGCTCACCCCTCCACTTT
v_gene: TRBV19; abundance: .; d_gene: .; j_gene: TRBJ1-5; CDR3aa: CASISSGGYSSQPQHF; CDR3nt: TGTGCCAGTATCAGCTCGGGGGGTTATAGTTCCCAGCCCCAGCATTTT
v_gene: TRBV28; abundance: few; d_gene: .; j_gene: TRBJ2-6; CDR3aa: CASSPSKLGAGANVLTF; CDR3nt: TGTGCCAGCAGTCCATCGAAATTAGGAGCTGGGGCCAACGTCCTGACTTTC
v_gene: TRBV27; abundance: .; d_gene: TRBD1; j_gene: TRBJ2-7; CDR3aa: CASSLSDRPSYEQYF; CDR3nt: TGTGCCAGCAGTTTATCGGACAGGCCCTCCTACGAGCAGTACTTC
v_gene: TRBV10-3; abundance: .; d_gene: .; j_gene: TRBJ1-2; CDR3aa: CASSPGFRRGYTF; CDR3nt: TGTGCCAGCTCACCGGGGTTTCGGAGGGGCTACACCTTC
v_gene: TRBV4-3; abundance: .; d_gene: .; j_gene: TRBJ2-5; CDR3aa: CASSLGKGGQETQYF; CDR3nt: TGCGCCAGCAGCCTAGGAAAGGGCGGGCAAGAGACCCAGTACTTC
v_gene: TRBV14; abundance: .; d_gene: .; j_gene: TRBJ2-6; CDR3aa: CASSGRAAPGANVLTF; CDR3nt: TGTGCCAGCAGCGGACGGGCTGCCCCTGGGGCCAACGTCCTGACTTTC